This T cell receptor beta chain was sequenced in a study of CXCR3-negative and CXCR3-positive naive CD8 T cells. 5' RACE with UMI labels generated the TRB cDNA libraries. From its re-call of the 5' RACE reads, TCRdb lists each CDR3 protein once, without DNA. Its clone listing holds under 8,000 distinct CDR3 sequences. The CDR3 is made up of 13 amino acids. From germline, CDR1 is SQVTM and CDR2 ANQGSEA. Each CD8+ T cell subset was flow-sorted in triplicate. Every sort contained 300,000 or so cells. This chain uses TRBV29-1 with TRBJ2-3; TCRdb calls TRBD1, which cannot be checked without DNA. The source is a human donor in good health. Some clones in this sample may be carry-over from other donors' samples. The sample taken for sequencing was naive CXCR3- CD8+ T cells from blood. Noted subset: CD45RO-CCR7+CD27+CD95- naive CD8+ T cells lacking CXCR3 (TNR3-). This CDR3 is CSVERGRGGTQYF.